The clone carrying this T cell receptor (beta chain) showed up just once. This specimen comes from a study of technical replicates of blood from several donors. The V and J ends lost 3 bases and 8 bases, in that order; junction bases with no gene match: 5. The germline CDR1 and CDR2 sequences are SGHTA and FQGNSA. The CDR3 is 13 amino acids. TCRdb keeps only in-frame clones here, not all; method: immunoSEQ multiplex PCR. The sample contains 80,000 to 95,000 clones, just over 90% of which appear only once. The specimen sequenced was T cells isolated from PBMCs. This clonotype was obtained from a human donor in good health. This chain connects TRBV7-2 to TRBJ1-2; the match to TRBD1 covers 8 bases. The DNA of the CDR3 is TGTGCCAGCAGCTTTGGACAGGGTCGAGGCTACACCTTC. This translates into CASSFGQGRGYTF. The whole variable domain, filled in from reference TRBV7-2 and TRBJ1-2, reads GAGVSQSPSNKVTEKGKDVELRCDPISGHTALYWYRQSLGQGLEFLIYFQGNSAPDKSGLPSDRFSAERTGGSVSTLTIQRTQQEDSAVYLCASSFGQGRGYTFGSGTRLTVV.